A selection of T cell receptor beta chains follows, all from one sample in a study of blood T cells in healthy people across ages. MiXCR, applied by TCRdb to the 5' RACE reads, yields one record per CDR3 protein. The table lists over 600,000 distinct CDR3 sequences, more than 20% of them singletons. What was sequenced was blood. The receptors come from a man aged 70-80 years in good health. The CDR3 runs from the conserved cysteine through the conserved F or W. Fields, in order: V gene, D gene, J gene, clone size, CDR3 protein, CDR3 DNA. D genes are given only for firm matches. Expanded clones are given a class, and other clones once, few, many or no size at all.

TRBV2	TRBD2	TRBJ2-7	.	CASSRTSSEQYF	TGTGCCAGCAGCAGGACTAGTAGCGAGCAGTACTTC
TRBV3-1	TRBD1	TRBJ2-7	.	CASSQAGTGGEQYF	TGTGCCAGCAGCCAAGCCGGGACAGGAGGCGAGCAGTACTTC
TRBV11-2	.	TRBJ1-1	few	CASSPTIGGGDTEAFF	TGTGCCAGCAGCCCGACTATTGGGGGAGGGGACACTGAAGCTTTCTTT
TRBV5-1	.	TRBJ1-1	few	CASSPDWTEAFF	TGCGCCAGCAGCCCCGACTGGACTGAAGCTTTCTTT
TRBV20-1	.	TRBJ2-5	.	CSASGGVRVQETQYF	TGCAGTGCTAGCGGCGGGGTAAGGGTACAAGAGACCCAGTACTTC
TRBV6-6	.	TRBJ2-4	few	CASSSGLGAKNIQYF	TGTGCCAGCAGTTCGGGCTTGGGGGCCAAAAACATTCAGTACTTC
TRBV7-2	TRBD1	TRBJ1-4	few	CASSLNQDRGKKLFF	TGTGCCAGCAGCTTAAATCAGGACAGGGGGAAAAAACTGTTTTTT
TRBV3-1	.	TRBJ1-2	.	CANGKEGYTF	TGTGCCAACGGGAAGGAAGGCTACACCTTC
TRBV12-3/TRBV12-4	.	TRBJ2-4	.	CASSLAQGLQYF	TGTGCCAGCAGTCTAGCACAGGGTCTCCAGTACTTC
TRBV7-6	TRBD2	TRBJ2-7	.	CASSLDLGRGLDEQYF	TGTGCCAGCAGCCTAGATCTCGGGAGGGGCCTCGACGAGCAGTACTTC
TRBV18	.	TRBJ2-7	.	CASSPPDRNYEQYF	TGTGCCAGCTCTCCCCCCGACAGGAATTACGAGCAGTACTTC
TRBV4-3	.	TRBJ2-1	.	CASSQDSSAGHTGNEQFF	TGCGCCAGCAGCCAAGATTCTAGCGCGGGGCATACAGGTAATGAGCAGTTCTTC
TRBV4-2	.	TRBJ1-6	few	CASSQRSGPSSPLHF	TGTGCCAGCAGCCAACGAAGTGGACCGAGTTCACCCCTCCACTTT
TRBV6-5	.	TRBJ2-3	few	CASKTQASTDTQYF	TGTGCCAGCAAGACGCAGGCTAGCACAGATACGCAGTATTTT
TRBV11-2	TRBD1	TRBJ2-7	.	CASSPRQGYYEQYF	TGTGCCAGCAGCCCCCGACAGGGTTACTACGAGCAGTACTTC
TRBV20-1	TRBD2	TRBJ2-7	.	CSAAQTSGRVGTYEQYF	TGCAGTGCTGCTCAGACTAGCGGGAGAGTGGGCACCTACGAGCAGTACTTC
TRBV28	.	TRBJ2-7	.	CASGRWAYEQYF	TGTGCCAGCGGTAGGTGGGCCTACGAGCAGTACTTC
TRBV6-2/TRBV6-3	TRBD1	TRBJ2-6	many	CASRGQGSSSGANVLTF	TGTGCCAGCAGGGGACAGGGTTCCAGCTCTGGGGCCAACGTCCTGACTTTC
TRBV9	TRBD1	TRBJ1-1	.	CASSSRQGAAEAFF	TGTGCCAGCAGCTCCCGACAGGGGGCTGCTGAAGCTTTCTTT
TRBV20-1	TRBD2	TRBJ2-7	few	CSASEVTSGRYEQYF	TGCAGTGCTAGTGAGGTGACTAGCGGGAGGTACGAGCAGTACTTC
TRBV5-1	TRBD1	TRBJ2-7	.	CASSRLTGGDEQYF	TGCGCCAGCAGCCGATTGACAGGGGGCGACGAGCAGTACTTC
TRBV10-3	TRBD1	TRBJ2-4	.	CAISDGDSGIQYF	TGTGCCATCAGTGATGGGGACAGTGGAATTCAGTACTTC
TRBV6-2/TRBV6-3	.	TRBJ2-7	.	CASSYPLTGERAYEQYF	TGTGCCAGCAGTTACCCATTAACCGGAGAGCGCGCTTACGAGCAGTACTTC
TRBV20-1	.	TRBJ1-1	.	CSANRVTNTEAFF	TGCAGTGCAAACAGGGTCACGAACACTGAAGCTTTCTTT
TRBV5-1	TRBD2	TRBJ2-1	.	CASSLGTSGRFDEQFF	TGCGCCAGCAGCTTGGGGACTAGCGGGAGGTTCGATGAGCAGTTCTTC
TRBV20-1	TRBD1	TRBJ1-5	once	CSAGNSGQGAHQPQHF	TGCAGTGCTGGGAATTCTGGACAGGGGGCTCATCAGCCCCAGCATTTT
TRBV29-1	TRBD2	TRBJ2-1	.	CSVRLAGDIYNEQFF	TGCAGCGTGCGACTAGCGGGAGATATCTACAATGAGCAGTTCTTC
TRBV9	TRBD1	TRBJ2-1	few	CASSASGRGLEQFF	TGTGCCAGCAGCGCCTCAGGCAGGGGGCTTGAGCAGTTCTTC
TRBV12-3/TRBV12-4	TRBD1	TRBJ2-1	few	CASSWGQGAYNEQFF	TGTGCCAGCAGTTGGGGACAGGGGGCGTACAATGAGCAGTTCTTC
TRBV3-1	.	TRBJ2-3	.	CASSRPQGGSGTDTQYF	TGTGCCAGCAGCCGTCCACAGGGGGGGTCGGGCACAGATACGCAGTATTTT
TRBV6-5	.	TRBJ1-2	.	CASMPGGVNYGYTF	TGTGCCAGCATGCCTGGGGGCGTTAACTATGGCTACACCTTC
TRBV5-1	.	TRBJ2-1	.	CASSLTETANYNEQFF	TGCGCCAGCAGCTTGACAGAGACCGCGAACTACAATGAGCAGTTCTTC
TRBV7-2	TRBD2	TRBJ2-4	.	CASSLETSGYRNIQYF	TGTGCCAGCAGCTTAGAGACTAGCGGCTATAGAAACATTCAGTACTTC
TRBV29-1	.	TRBJ2-5	many	CSVLGHQETQYF	TGCAGCGTTTTGGGACACCAAGAGACCCAGTACTTC
TRBV14	.	TRBJ2-1	.	CASSQSTSWGEQFF	TGTGCCAGCAGCCAATCCACTTCATGGGGTGAGCAGTTCTTC
TRBV10-3	.	TRBJ2-1	.	CAISGTSNEQFF	TGTGCCATCAGTGGGACTTCCAATGAGCAGTTCTTC
TRBV28	TRBD1	TRBJ2-4	few	CASSFQQGADIQYF	TGTGCCAGCAGTTTTCAACAGGGGGCTGACATTCAGTACTTC
TRBV28	TRBD2	TRBJ2-4	few	CATGLAGGTNIQYF	TGTGCCACGGGACTAGCGGGAGGTACAAACATTCAGTACTTC
TRBV3-1	TRBD1	TRBJ1-4	few	CASGQGNEKRFF	TGTGCGTCAGGACAGGGGAATGAAAAACGGTTTTTT
TRBV29-1	TRBD1	TRBJ2-1	few	CSIQPGQRNEQFF	TGCAGCATACAGCCGGGACAGAGGAATGAGCAGTTCTTC
TRBV20-1	.	TRBJ2-4	.	CSARNAIAKNIQYF	TGCAGTGCTCGTAACGCTATAGCCAAAAACATTCAGTACTTC
TRBV20-1	.	TRBJ2-5	.	CSASRDSLGETQYF	TGCAGTGCTAGTCGGGACTCGTTGGGAGAGACCCAGTACTTC
TRBV6-5	TRBD2	TRBJ2-1	.	CARTLTSGSYEQFF	TGTGCCAGGACCCTGACTAGCGGGAGCTATGAGCAGTTCTTC
TRBV29-1	.	TRBJ2-7	many	CSVSVGDYEQYF	TGCAGCGTTTCGGTCGGGGACTACGAGCAGTACTTC
TRBV4-1	TRBD1	TRBJ2-7	.	CASSQDRATGGTYEQYF	TGCGCCAGCAGCCAAGATAGAGCGACAGGGGGAACCTACGAGCAGTACTTC
TRBV5-1	.	TRBJ2-2	many	CASSLNGELFF	TGCGCCAGCAGCTTAAACGGGGAGCTGTTTTTT
TRBV29-1	.	TRBJ2-1	many	CSVVPGNEQFF	TGCAGCGTTGTACCTGGGAATGAGCAGTTCTTC
TRBV20-1	.	TRBJ2-5	.	CSGTAERTQYF	TGCAGTGGTACAGCGGAGAGGACCCAGTACTTC
TRBV27	TRBD1	TRBJ2-5	few	CASKPGTGRSQETQYF	TGTGCCAGCAAACCCGGGACAGGGCGATCCCAAGAGACCCAGTACTTC
TRBV20-1	TRBD2	TRBJ2-1	.	CSASAGGTSNEQFF	TGCAGTGCTTCAGCGGGAGGGACAAGCAATGAGCAGTTCTTC
TRBV15	TRBD2	TRBJ2-1	.	CATSTLAGSSYNEQFF	TGTGCCACCAGCACTTTAGCGGGTAGCTCCTACAATGAGCAGTTCTTC
TRBV5-1	TRBD2	TRBJ2-3	.	CASSFEAGGGADTQYF	TGCGCCAGCAGCTTTGAAGCGGGAGGGGGCGCAGATACGCAGTATTTT
TRBV3-1	.	TRBJ1-2	few	CASSQVQSMGYTF	TGTGCCAGCAGCCAAGTACAATCTATGGGCTACACCTTC
TRBV20-1	TRBD1	TRBJ1-2	.	CSARENHRGLRSYTF	TGCAGTGCTAGAGAAAACCACAGGGGGCTACGGAGCTACACCTTC